Below, one T cell receptor (beta chain) is given with its context. Antigen unknown. The data belong to a study of tumor-infiltrating lymphocytes in primary liver carcinoma. General study points: Tumors had a top-250-clone fraction that was significantly higher than blood (p = 0.039). For tumor-adjacent and tumor-blood pairs, overlap was less than that seen for tumor region pairs.

A constant-region primer served to make TCR beta cDNA from roughly 480 ng total RNA. Investigators got TCR beta libraries out of three nested multiplex PCR rounds, done with slightly modified ARM-PCR. Use of TRBV1-TRBV30 forward primers with a C-beta reverse primer characterized the first two PCR rounds, which lasted ten to eleven cycles each. TCRdb fed the multiplex PCR reads into MiXCR, producing one record per CDR3 protein. The sample shows about 180,000 distinct CDR3 sequences, 50% to 75% of them seen only once. The CDR3 consists of 17 residues. Germline V gene lookup returns CDR1 SQVTM and CDR2 ANQGSEA. V lost 0 bases and J lost 4; bases outside the gene matches: 8. Alongside blood RNA obtained from unsorted whole blood, germline DNA was also extracted.

The rearrangement joins TRBV29-1 to TRBJ2-3, with TRBD2 matching over 12 bases. What was sequenced was peripheral blood. The receptor comes from a man between 40 and 49 years old with primary liver carcinoma and hepatitis B virus infection. CDR3 protein: CSVEDPLTSGSADTQYF. The CDR3 bases are TGCAGCGTTGAAGACCCCCTGACTAGCGGGAGCGCAGATACGCAGTATTTT.